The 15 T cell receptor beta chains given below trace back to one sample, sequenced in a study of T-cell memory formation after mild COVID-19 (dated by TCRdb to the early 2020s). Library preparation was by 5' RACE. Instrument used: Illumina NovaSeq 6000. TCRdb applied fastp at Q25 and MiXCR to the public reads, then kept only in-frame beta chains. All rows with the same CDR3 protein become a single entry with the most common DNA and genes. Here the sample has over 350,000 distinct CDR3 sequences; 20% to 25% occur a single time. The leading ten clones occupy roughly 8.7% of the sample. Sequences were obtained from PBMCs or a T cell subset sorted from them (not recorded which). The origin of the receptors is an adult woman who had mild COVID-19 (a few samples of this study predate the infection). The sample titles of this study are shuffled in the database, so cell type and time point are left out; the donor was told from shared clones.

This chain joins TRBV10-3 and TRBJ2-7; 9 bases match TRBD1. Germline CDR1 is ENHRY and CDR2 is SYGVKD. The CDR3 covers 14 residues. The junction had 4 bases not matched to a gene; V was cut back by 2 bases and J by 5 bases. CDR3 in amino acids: CAISEVTGGDEQYF. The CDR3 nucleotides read TGTGCCATCAGTGAGGTCACAGGGGGCGACGAGCAGTACTTC.

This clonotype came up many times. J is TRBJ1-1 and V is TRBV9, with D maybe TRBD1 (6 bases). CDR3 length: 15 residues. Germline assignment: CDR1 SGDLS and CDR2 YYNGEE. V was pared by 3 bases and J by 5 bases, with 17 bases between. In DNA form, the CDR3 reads TGTGCCAGCAGCGGTCCCAGGGGAGCAGGTACTGAAGCTTTCTTT. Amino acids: CASSGPRGAGTEAFF.

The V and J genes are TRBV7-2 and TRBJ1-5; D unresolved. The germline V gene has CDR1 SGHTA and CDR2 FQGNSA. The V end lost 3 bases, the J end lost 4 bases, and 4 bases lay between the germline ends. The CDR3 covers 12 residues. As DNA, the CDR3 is TGTGCCAGCAGCTTTCAAAATCAGCCCCAGCATTTT. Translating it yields CASSFQNQPQHF.

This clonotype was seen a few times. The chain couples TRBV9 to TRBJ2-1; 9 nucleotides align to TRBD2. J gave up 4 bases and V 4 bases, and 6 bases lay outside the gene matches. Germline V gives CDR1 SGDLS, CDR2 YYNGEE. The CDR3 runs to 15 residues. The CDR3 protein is CASSPSSGGYNEQFF. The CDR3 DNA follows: TGTGCCAGCAGCCCGAGTAGCGGGGGATACAATGAGCAGTTCTTC.

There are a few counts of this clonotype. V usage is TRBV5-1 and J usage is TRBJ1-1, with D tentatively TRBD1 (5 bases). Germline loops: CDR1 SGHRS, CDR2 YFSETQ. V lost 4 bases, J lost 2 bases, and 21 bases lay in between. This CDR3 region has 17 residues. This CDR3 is CASSSNTGRRGNTEAFF. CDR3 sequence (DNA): TGCGCCAGCAGCAGTAATACTGGACGGAGGGGTAACACTGAAGCTTTCTTT.

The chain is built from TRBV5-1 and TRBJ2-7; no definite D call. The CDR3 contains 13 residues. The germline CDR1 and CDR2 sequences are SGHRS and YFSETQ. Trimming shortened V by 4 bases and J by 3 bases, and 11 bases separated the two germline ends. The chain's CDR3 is CASSAHLFYEQYF. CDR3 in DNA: TGCGCCAGCAGCGCACATTTATTCTACGAGCAGTACTTC.

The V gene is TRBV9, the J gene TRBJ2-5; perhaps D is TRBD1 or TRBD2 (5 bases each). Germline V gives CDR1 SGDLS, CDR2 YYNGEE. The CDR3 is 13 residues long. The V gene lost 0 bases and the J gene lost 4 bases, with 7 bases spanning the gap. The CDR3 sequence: CASSVDGGETQYF. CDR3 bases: TGTGCCAGCAGCGTAGATGGGGGAGAGACCCAGTACTTC.

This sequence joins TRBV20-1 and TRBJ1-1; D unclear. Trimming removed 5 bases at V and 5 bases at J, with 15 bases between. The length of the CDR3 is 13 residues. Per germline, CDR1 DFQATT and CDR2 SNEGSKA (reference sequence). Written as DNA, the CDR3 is TGCAGTGCTCCACCTATCCGCGGGACTGAAGCTTTCTTT. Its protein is CSAPPIRGTEAFF.

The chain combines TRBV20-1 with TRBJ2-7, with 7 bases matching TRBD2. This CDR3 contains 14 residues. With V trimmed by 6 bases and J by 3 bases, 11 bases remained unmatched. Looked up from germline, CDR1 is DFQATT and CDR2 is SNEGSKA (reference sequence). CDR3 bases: TGCAGTGCGGAACCTCCGGGACTAAACTACGAGCAGTACTTC. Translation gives CSAEPPGLNYEQYF.

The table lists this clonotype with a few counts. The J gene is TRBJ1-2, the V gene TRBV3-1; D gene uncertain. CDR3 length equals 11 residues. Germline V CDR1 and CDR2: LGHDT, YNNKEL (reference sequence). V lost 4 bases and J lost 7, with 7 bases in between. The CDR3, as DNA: TGTGCCAGCAGCCCGTTTGGTGGCTACACCTTC. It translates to CASSPFGGYTF.

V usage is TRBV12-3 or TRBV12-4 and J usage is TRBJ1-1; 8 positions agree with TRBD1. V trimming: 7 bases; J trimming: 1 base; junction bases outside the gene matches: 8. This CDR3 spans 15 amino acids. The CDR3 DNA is TGTGCCAGCATTGGCGGGGGGACAGGGAACACTGAAGCTTTCTTT. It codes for CASIGGGTGNTEAFF.

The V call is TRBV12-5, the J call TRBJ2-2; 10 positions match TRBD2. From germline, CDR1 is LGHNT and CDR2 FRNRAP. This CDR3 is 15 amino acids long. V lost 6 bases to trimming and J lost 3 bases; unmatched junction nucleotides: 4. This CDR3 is CASGPSGRYTGELFF. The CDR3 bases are TGTGCTAGTGGCCCTAGCGGGAGATACACCGGGGAGCTGTTTTTT. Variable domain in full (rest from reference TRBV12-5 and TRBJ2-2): DARVTQTPRHKVTEMGQEVTMRCQPILGHNTVFWYRQTMMQGLELLAYFRNRAPLDDSGMPKDRFSAEMPDATLATLKIQPSEPRDSAVYFCASGPSGRYTGELFFGEGSRLTVL.

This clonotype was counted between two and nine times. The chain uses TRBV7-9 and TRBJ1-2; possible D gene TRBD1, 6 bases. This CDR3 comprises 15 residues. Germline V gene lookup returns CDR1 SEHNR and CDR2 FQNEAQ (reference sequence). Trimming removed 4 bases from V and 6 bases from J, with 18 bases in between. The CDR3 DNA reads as TGTGCCAGCAGCTCCGCCCGGGAACAGGGTAATGGCTACACCTTC. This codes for CASSSAREQGNGYTF.

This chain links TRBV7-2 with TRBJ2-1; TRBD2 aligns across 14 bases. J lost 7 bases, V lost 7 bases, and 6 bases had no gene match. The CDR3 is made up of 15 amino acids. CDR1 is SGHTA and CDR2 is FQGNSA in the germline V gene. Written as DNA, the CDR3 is TGTGCCAGCACCGTGACTAGCGGGAGGGCTAATGAGCAGTTCTTC. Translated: CASTVTSGRANEQFF.

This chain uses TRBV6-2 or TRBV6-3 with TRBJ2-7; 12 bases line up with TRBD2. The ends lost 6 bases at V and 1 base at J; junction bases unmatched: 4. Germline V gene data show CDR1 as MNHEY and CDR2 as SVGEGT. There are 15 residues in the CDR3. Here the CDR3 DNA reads TGTGCCAGCAGAAATGGACTAGCGGGGTCCTACGAGCAGTACTTC. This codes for CASRNGLAGSYEQYF.